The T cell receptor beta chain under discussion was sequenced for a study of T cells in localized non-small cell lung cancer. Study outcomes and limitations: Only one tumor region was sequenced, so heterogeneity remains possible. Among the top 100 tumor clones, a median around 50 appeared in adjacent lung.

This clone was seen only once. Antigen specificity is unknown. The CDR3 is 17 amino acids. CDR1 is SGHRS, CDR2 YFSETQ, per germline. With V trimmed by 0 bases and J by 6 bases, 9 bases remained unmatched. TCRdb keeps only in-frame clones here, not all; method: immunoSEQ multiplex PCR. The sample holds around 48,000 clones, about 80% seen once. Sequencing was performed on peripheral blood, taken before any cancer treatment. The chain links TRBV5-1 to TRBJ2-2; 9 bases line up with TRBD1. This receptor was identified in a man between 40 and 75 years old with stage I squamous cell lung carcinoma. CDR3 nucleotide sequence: TGCGCCAGCAGCTTGGGACAGGGGGTGCTTTCTTCCGGGGAGCTGTTTTTT. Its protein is CASSLGQGVLSSGELFF.